This section outlines one T cell receptor beta chain sequence together with its context. The antigen is unknown. The data derive from a study of monozygotic twins with inflammatory bowel disease. Study-wide findings and caveats: IBD patients shared fewer clonotypes with other individuals than healthy twins, especially patients with disease activity signs. The existence of one strong signal or clonotype linked to IBD lacked support.

UMIs incorporating a 6-nucleotide sample barcode were appended by means of template switching. TCRdb reprocessed the 5' RACE reads and stores each CDR3 protein as one record, lacking DNA. The sample holds about 300,000 distinct CDR3 sequences. This CDR3 is 13 amino acids long. From germline, CDR1 is MNHEY and CDR2 SVGAGI. The sequenced sample was blood. The rearrangement uses TRBV6-5 and TRBJ2-7. This receptor was taken from a human donor with ulcerative colitis or Crohn's disease, or a healthy co-twin of an affected twin (not recorded which). CDR3 loop: CASSQTRSSEQYF.